Below, one T cell receptor (beta chain) is given with its context. No antigen is known for it. This sample was taken from a study of human T cells and chemical hapten exposure. Points from the study as a whole: Expanded TCR sets contained significantly more large CDR3 similarity clusters than controls. Sensitizing to DPC left TCRs with a frequency above 1 in 1000 unaltered. Healthy individuals' immune responses may differ from those of donors, who had alopecia.

TCRdb independently ran MiXCR on the RACE reads; one entry per CDR3 protein. The sample carries approximately 80,000 distinct CDR3 sequences, 10% to 15% recorded once. The CDR3 loop spans 15 amino acids. J lost 2 bases, V lost 0 bases, and 4 bases had no gene match. Time point noted: patch test 3, about 24 weeks after DPC sensitization. Stated treatment: therapeutic diphenylcyclopropenone sensitization with weekly scalp DPC. This receptor was obtained from a woman aged 50 to 60 with alopecia areata. Some clones in this sample may be carry-over from other donors' samples. The sample here was whole blood, taken in connection with sensitization to the hapten diphenylcyclopropenone (DPC). V and J are TRBV12-3 or TRBV12-4 and TRBJ2-7, with 7 positions matching TRBD1. The CDR3 here is CASSLAGTATYEQYF. CDR3 bases: TGTGCCAGCAGTTTAGCCGGGACAGCGACCTACGAGCAGTACTTC.